This section outlines one T cell receptor beta chain sequence together with its context. The antigen remains unidentified. The length of the CDR3 is 15 residues. Unmatched junction bases numbered 3, after V lost 0 bases and J lost 7 bases. In germline, CDR1 is SGHRS, CDR2 YFSETQ. This sample is drawn from a study of monozygotic twins with cystic fibrosis. Method: immunoSEQ multiplex PCR; TCRdb's copy keeps in-frame clones and lacks some. The table lists some 14,000 clones, roughly 98% of them singletons. Study-wide points: Median Simpson clonality of approximately 0.0088 suggested naive T cells predominated. Monozygotic CF twin pairs shared significantly more nucleotide-identical clonotypes than unrelated CF individuals did. Co-twins had the most similar V usage for 13 of 16 pairs, J for 8. Age, concordance and disease severity did not associate with shared CDR3 numbers.

This TCR derives from a girl aged 2-10 years with cystic fibrosis. The sequenced material came from blood. The chain links TRBV5-1 to TRBJ2-1; 11 bases are shared with TRBD2. The DNA of the CDR3 is TGCGCCAGCAGCTTGGTGGCTAGCGGGAGGAATGAGCAGTTCTTC. Translated: CASSLVASGRNEQFF. Filled out from reference TRBV5-1 and TRBJ2-1, the complete variable domain reads KAGVTQTPRYLIKTRGQQVTLSCSPISGHRSVSWYQQTPGQGLQFLFEYFSETQRNKGNFPGRFSGRQFSNSRSEMNVSTLELGDSALYLCASSLVASGRNEQFFGPGTRLTVL.